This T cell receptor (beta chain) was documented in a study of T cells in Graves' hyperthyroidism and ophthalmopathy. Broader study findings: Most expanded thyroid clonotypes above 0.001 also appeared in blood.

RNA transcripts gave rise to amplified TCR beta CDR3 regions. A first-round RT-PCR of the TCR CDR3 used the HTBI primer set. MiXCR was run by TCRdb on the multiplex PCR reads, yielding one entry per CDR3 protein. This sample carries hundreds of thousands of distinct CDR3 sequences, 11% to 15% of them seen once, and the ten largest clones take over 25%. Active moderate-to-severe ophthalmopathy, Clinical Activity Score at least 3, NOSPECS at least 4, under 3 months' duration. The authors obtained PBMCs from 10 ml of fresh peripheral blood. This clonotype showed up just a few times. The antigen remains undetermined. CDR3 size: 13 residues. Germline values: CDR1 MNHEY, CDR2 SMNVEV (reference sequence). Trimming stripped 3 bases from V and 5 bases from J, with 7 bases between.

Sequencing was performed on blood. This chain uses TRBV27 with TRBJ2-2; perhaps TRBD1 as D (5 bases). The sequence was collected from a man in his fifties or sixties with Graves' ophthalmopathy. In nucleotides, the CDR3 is TGTGCCAGCAGTTTCAGGGATACCGGGGAGCTGTTTTTT. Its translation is CASSFRDTGELFF.